Reported below is one T cell receptor (beta chain). The authors ran a second PCR of about 6 to 11 cycles using a sample-barcoded 5' primer and a J-beta primer mix. TCRdb ran MiXCR on the 5' RACE reads and lists one entry per CDR3 protein. Of over 450,000 distinct CDR3 sequences in the sample, about 24% were seen once. The sample is drawn from a study of blood T cells in healthy people across ages. Total RNA, at least 5 micrograms per sample, came from PBMCs. The CDR3 covers 13 residues. Germline assignment: CDR1 SGHNT and CDR2 YYREEE (reference sequence). The same sample was also used in a study of T cells of mothers and their children.

Sequenced material: blood. The chain carries TRBV5-4 and TRBJ2-7; D is perhaps TRBD2 (6 bases). The end of the DNA fits TRBJ2-5 better, so the J call may be wrong. The receptor was isolated from a boy between 10 and 17 years old in good health. The CDR3 region is CASGGTTRETQYF. The CDR3 nucleotides are TGTGCCAGCGGCGGGACCACCCGGGAGACCCAGTACTTC.